The clone carrying this TCR beta chain occurred many times. Its specificity is unknown. The TCRbeta library incorporated unique molecular identifiers. TCRdb re-called the PCR reads through MiXCR, storing one row per CDR3 protein. The table records about 200,000 distinct CDR3 sequences, 6.6% of them present only once. The data belong to a study of T-cell reconstitution after alpha-beta-depleted transplantation in children. Points from the study as a whole: About two months after transplant, alpha-beta T cells reportedly came from several hundred expanded graft clones.

This CDR3 contains 15 residues. The germline gives CDR1 MDHEN, CDR2 SYDVKM. V trimming: 5 bases; J trimming: 5 bases; junction bases outside the gene matches: 9. The TCR comes from a boy younger than 10 with acute lymphoblastic leukemia, due to receive a stem cell transplant. The J gene is TRBJ2-5, the V gene TRBV28, with TRBD1 matching over 9 bases. The sample here was PBMCs, taken before TCRalphabeta/CD19-depleted stem cell transplant. The CDR3 nucleotides are TGTGCCAGCAGTCCCTCCGGGACAGGGCGCGAGACCCAGTACTTC. Encoded protein: CASSPSGTGRETQYF. The full variable domain, with the rest looked up from reference TRBV28 and TRBJ2-5, is DVKVTQSSRYLVKRTGEKVFLECVQDMDHENMFWYRQDPGLGLRLIYFSYDVKMKEKGDIPEGYSVSREKKERFSLILESASTNQTSMYLCASSPSGTGRETQYFGPGTRLLVL.